These 8 T cell receptor beta chains came from one sample sequenced in a study of spatial heterogeneity in lung cancer. TCRdb fed the 5' RACE reads into MiXCR, producing one record per CDR3 protein. Counted here are under 85,000 distinct CDR3 sequences, 7.5% to 9.5% occurring once; the ten biggest clones make up roughly 7%. Time point reported: sample taken at primary tumor resection. This specimen was PBMCs, taken at surgery. These receptors were collected from a male donor with early-stage non-small cell lung cancer.

The genes are TRBV5-1 and TRBJ2-3; 8 bases map to TRBD1. With V trimmed by 4 bases and J by 1 base, 11 bases remained unmatched. There are 17 residues in the CDR3. CDR1 and CDR2 from the germline V gene are SGHRS and YFSETQ. This CDR3 is CASSQSRTGRGTDTQYF. In DNA form, the CDR3 reads TGCGCCAGCAGCCAATCCAGGACAGGGCGGGGCACAGATACGCAGTATTTT.

The rearrangement joins TRBV18 to TRBJ1-2; D unresolved. The CDR3 has 12 amino acids. Trimming took off 3 bases at V and 3 bases at J, with 5 bases between the two ends. Germline CDR1 and CDR2: KGHSH and LQKENI. The CDR3 DNA follows: TGTGCCAGCTCACCGGGCGACTATGGCTACACCTTC. This sequence encodes CASSPGDYGYTF. The variable domain in full, completed from reference TRBV18 and TRBJ1-2, reads NAGVMQNPRHLVRRRGQEARLRCSPMKGHSHVYWYRQLPEEGLKFMVYLQKENIIDESGMPKERFSAEFPKEGPSILRIQQVVRGDSAAYFCASSPGDYGYTFGSGTRLTVV.

This clonotype was counted between two and nine times. The V call is TRBV11-2, the J call TRBJ2-7; D gene uncertain. V gave up 1 base and J gave up 10 bases, with 8 bases separating them. The length of the CDR3 is 11 residues. Germline assignment: CDR1 SGHAT and CDR2 FQNNGV. For the CDR3, the DNA is TGTGCCAGCAGCTTAGTGGCAGATCAGTACTTC. Encoded protein: CASSLVADQYF.

This clonotype has a handful of counts. The CDR3 here is CAISDGAPGETQYF. The CDR3 coding sequence is TGTGCCATCAGTGACGGGGCACCGGGGGAGACCCAGTACTTC. The gene calls are TRBV10-3 and TRBJ2-5, with D possibly called TRBD1 or TRBD2 (5 bases each). Germline loops: CDR1 ENHRY, CDR2 SYGVKD. V lost 3 bases and J lost 5, with 13 bases in between. This CDR3 is built from 14 residues.

This clonotype was detected a few times. V is TRBV19 and J is TRBJ1-5; 7 positions agree with TRBD1. V lost 3 bases, J lost 2 bases, and 13 bases stayed unmatched. Germline CDR1 and CDR2: LNHDA and SQIVND (reference sequence). The CDR3 consists of 18 residues. The CDR3 DNA follows: TGTGCCAGTAGTATTCGACAGGGTTTGAGTTACGGCAATCAGCCCCAGCATTTT. Amino acid sequence: CASSIRQGLSYGNQPQHF.

This clonotype occurred many times. One end of the junction fails to match germline, which may point to a read error. The rearrangement uses TRBV10-3 and TRBJ1-1, with 12 bases aligning to TRBD1. Germline V lookup: CDR1 ENHRY, CDR2 SYGVKD. The CDR3 runs 16 residues. CDR3 sequence: CAITEGTGGAGTEAFF. CDR3 DNA sequence: TGTGCCATCACTGAGGGGACAGGGGGCGCGGGCACTGAAGCTTTCTTT.

This clonotype has more than one count but fewer than ten. The V call is TRBV11-3, the J call TRBJ2-1; weak D call: TRBD2 (5 bases). The CDR3 contains 16 residues. V lost 5 bases, J lost 1 base, and 15 bases lay in between. The germline CDR1 and CDR2 sequences are SGHNT and YENEEA. The CDR3 DNA reads as TGTGCCAGCAGCCATCGGGCCAGCGGTTCCTACAATGAGCAGTTCTTC. Protein sequence: CASSHRASGSYNEQFF.

V is TRBV7-2 and J is TRBJ2-7, with unresolved D. CDR1 SGHTA and CDR2 FQGNSA come from the germline V gene. The V and J ends lost 0 bases and 2 bases respectively, with 2 bases between them. CDR3 size: 12 residues. Here the CDR3 DNA reads TGTGCCAGCAGCTTAGCCCCCTACGAGCAGTACTTC. Encoded protein: CASSLAPYEQYF.